Detailed here is one TCR beta chain. CD45RO negativity and positive selection for CCR7 defined naive CD8 cells, a population that excluded terminally differentiated effector memory CD45RA+ cells. This record belongs to a study of shared clonotypes between healthy human individuals. The CDR3 runs to 14 residues. Trimming removed 6 bases from V and 6 bases from J, with 18 bases in between. CDR1 and CDR2 (germline): SQVTM, ANQGSEA. Profiled with immunoSEQ multiplex PCR; TCRdb holds only in-frame clones, not every one. Of over 750,000 clones in the sample, about 96% were seen once. This sequence joins TRBV29-1 and TRBJ2-1; weak D call: TRBD2 (5 bases). The clonotype originates from a young man in good health. Sequenced: naive CD8+ T cells sorted from blood. The CDR3 reads CSVPVSGLLNEQFF. CDR3 in DNA: TGCAGCGTCCCTGTATCGGGATTACTCAATGAGCAGTTCTTC.